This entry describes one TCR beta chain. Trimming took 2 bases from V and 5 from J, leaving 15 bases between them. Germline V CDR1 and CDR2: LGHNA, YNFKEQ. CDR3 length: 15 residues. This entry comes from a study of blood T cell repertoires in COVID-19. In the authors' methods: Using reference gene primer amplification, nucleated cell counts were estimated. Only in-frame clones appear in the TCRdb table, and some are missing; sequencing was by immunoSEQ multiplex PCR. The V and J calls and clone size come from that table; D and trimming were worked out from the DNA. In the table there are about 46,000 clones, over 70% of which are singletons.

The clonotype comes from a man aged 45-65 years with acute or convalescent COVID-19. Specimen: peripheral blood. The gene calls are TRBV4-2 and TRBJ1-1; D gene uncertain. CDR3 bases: TGTGCCAGCAGCCAATACGAGGAGGGTGGAACTGAAGCTTTCTTT. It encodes CASSQYEEGGTEAFF.